The rows below give T cell receptor beta chains drawn from one sample of a study of blood T cell repertoires in COVID-19. Generated by immunoSEQ multiplex PCR, the TCRdb table keeps only in-frame clones and is missing some. Among about 110,000 clones, approximately 80% were seen once, and the ten largest hold 16%. Material: peripheral blood. All receptors come from a woman aged 55-70 years with acute or convalescent COVID-19. Each CDR3 is given with its conserved first and last residue. A D gene is named only where the DNA matches it firmly. Not all rows give a size; the values are once, few, many and, for expanded clones, a class.

DNA | CDR3 | D | size | J | V
TGTGCCAGCAGCCCAACCAATAGGGACTACTACGAGCAGTACTTC | CASSPTNRDYYEQYF | TRBD2 | . | TRBJ2-7 | TRBV7-2
TGTGCCAGTAGTCTAGTGCAGTCCGGTGGAAACACCATATATTTT | CASSLVQSGGNTIYF | . | . | TRBJ1-3 | TRBV3-1/TRBV3-2
TGTGCCAGCAGTATAGGAGGGGAATACGAGCAGTACTTC | CASSIGGEYEQYF | . | . | TRBJ2-7 | TRBV2
TGCAGCGTCTCGGGGGGTTCTGGCTACACCTTC | CSVSGGSGYTF | . | once | TRBJ1-2 | TRBV29-1
TGTGCCAGCTCGCAAGACAGGGGGCGGAATTACGAGCAGTACTTC | CASSQDRGRNYEQYF | TRBD1 | few | TRBJ2-7 | TRBV18
TGTGCCACCAGCTCAGGGATTTCAAATTCACCCCTCCACTTT | CATSSGISNSPLHF | . | . | TRBJ1-6 | TRBV15
TGTGCCTGGAGTGCAGGGCTAGCGGGGTCTACCGGGGATGAGCAGTTCTTC | CAWSAGLAGSTGDEQFF | TRBD2 | . | TRBJ2-1 | TRBV30
TGTGCCAGCAGCCAAGATGGGGGGGTGAGGGATGTGGGCTACACCTTC | CASSQDGGVRDVGYTF | . | . | TRBJ1-2 | TRBV4-2
TGTGCCAGCAGTTACTCACTAGCGGGGGGCTACGAGCAGTACTTC | CASSYSLAGGYEQYF | TRBD2 | few | TRBJ2-7 | TRBV6-5
TGTGCTAGTGGTTTGAGCATCCCTACCGGACAGGGGAGGATCAATCAGCCCCAGCATTTT | CASGLSIPTGQGRINQPQHF | TRBD1 | . | TRBJ1-5 | TRBV12-5
TGTGCCACCAGTGGGGCGTCTTATGGCTACACCTTC | CATSGASYGYTF | . | . | TRBJ1-2 | TRBV24-1
TGCGCCAGCAGCTTGCTAGGTGATACGCAGTATTTT | CASSLLGDTQYF | . | . | TRBJ2-3 | TRBV5-1
TGTGCCAGCAGCCCGGGGGCAGATACGCAGTATTTT | CASSPGADTQYF | . | . | TRBJ2-3 | TRBV6-6
TGTGCCAGTAGCTCTCAAGGACAGGCACGTTATGGCTACACCTTC | CASSSQGQARYGYTF | TRBD1 | . | TRBJ1-2 | TRBV19
TGTGCCACCAGTGAGGATGTAGCGGGGACGGAGACCCAGTACTTC | CATSEDVAGTETQYF | TRBD2 | once | TRBJ2-5 | TRBV24-1
TGTGCCAGTAGTACGACAGGGATTACTGAAGCTTTCTTT | CASSTTGITEAFF | TRBD1 | . | TRBJ1-1 | TRBV19
TGCGCCAGCAGCCAAGGTTCAGGGGGCCGGGAGACCCAGTACTTC | CASSQGSGGRETQYF | TRBD1 | . | TRBJ2-5 | TRBV4-3
TGTGCCTGGAGTGGCGGGAGGACCCAGTACTTC | CAWSGGRTQYF | TRBD2 | . | TRBJ2-5 | TRBV30
TGTGCCTCGAGGGGGACAGGCACTACAGATACGCAGTATTTT | CASRGTGTTDTQYF | TRBD1 | . | TRBJ2-3 | TRBV19
TGCGCCAGCAGCGCCGGGACAAGTGGCACTGAAGCTTTCTTT | CASSAGTSGTEAFF | . | . | TRBJ1-1 | TRBV5-1
TGTGCCAGCAGCTTATTTCCAGGGACCTACGAGCAGTACTTC | CASSLFPGTYEQYF | . | once | TRBJ2-7 | TRBV7-3
TGTGCCAGCAGCTTGGGCAGGGGAAGAATCTATGGCTACACCTTC | CASSLGRGRIYGYTF | . | . | TRBJ1-2 | TRBV5-6
TGCGCCAGCAGCCAAGGAGGCCAGGGAACAACTAATGAAAAACTGTTTTTT | CASSQGGQGTTNEKLFF | . | . | TRBJ1-4 | TRBV4-3
TGTGCCAGCAGTGTGGGAGATTCACCCCTCCACTTT | CASSVGDSPLHF | . | few | TRBJ1-6 | TRBV28
TGTGCCAGCAGCTTGGGGACAGGGTACCAAGAGACCCAGTACTTC | CASSLGTGYQETQYF | TRBD1 | . | TRBJ2-5 | TRBV5-6
TGCGCCAGCAGCCCCTTTCTAGCGGAGAGAGCCTACGAGCAGTACTTC | CASSPFLAERAYEQYF | TRBD2 | . | TRBJ2-7 | TRBV4-3
TGTGCCACCAGTGATCCGTCGGGAGACGGCTACACCTTC | CATSDPSGDGYTF | . | . | TRBJ1-2 | TRBV24-1
TGTGCCAGCAGTTTAAACGGGGTCGGCTACACCTTC | CASSLNGVGYTF | . | . | TRBJ1-2 | TRBV12-3/TRBV12-4
TGTGCCAGCACCCCCGTTGCTGGGGGGGACAATGAGCAGTTCTTC | CASTPVAGGDNEQFF | TRBD2 | . | TRBJ2-1 | TRBV7-2
TGTGCCAGCAGCCCTGCGCTAAAAACCTACAATGAGCAGTTCTTC | CASSPALKTYNEQFF | . | few | TRBJ2-1 | TRBV7-2
TGTGCCAGCAATGAAGGTAGCGGGGGGCCCAATGAGCAGTTCTTC | CASNEGSGGPNEQFF | TRBD2 | . | TRBJ2-1 | TRBV5-4
TGTGCCAGCGGGACTAGCGGGGGGTCCGGGGAGCTGTTTTTT | CASGTSGGSGELFF | TRBD2 | . | TRBJ2-2 | TRBV27
TGTGCCAGCAGCTTTGGGGGGAGCACAGATACGCAGTATTTT | CASSFGGSTDTQYF | . | once | TRBJ2-3 | TRBV7-3
TGTGCCAGCACCGACGGTGGGAGCACCATATATTTT | CASTDGGSTIYF | . | . | TRBJ1-3 | TRBV6-4
TGCGCCAGCAGCTTTTACACTAGCGGGGGGACTTGGGGCGCCGGGGAGCTGTTTTTT | CASSFYTSGGTWGAGELFF | TRBD2 | . | TRBJ2-2 | TRBV5-1
TGTGCCAGTAGTCTACCGGGACTGGGTAATGAAAAACTGTTTTTT | CASSLPGLGNEKLFF | . | . | TRBJ1-4 | TRBV19
TGTGCTAGTGGTTTGGGCCTCGGACTAGCGGGGGCCTCTGACACCGGGGAGCTGTTTTTT | CASGLGLGLAGASDTGELFF | TRBD2 | . | TRBJ2-2 | TRBV12-5
TGTGCCAGCTCACCACCTCCGGGGTCGGCGGCAGATACGCAGTATTTT | CASSPPPGSAADTQYF | . | . | TRBJ2-3 | TRBV18
TGCGCCAGCAGCCCGACCGGGACTAGCGGTAGGGATACGCAGTATTTT | CASSPTGTSGRDTQYF | TRBD2 | . | TRBJ2-3 | TRBV4-1
TGTGCCAGCAGCCCCGCGGGACAGGGCTTTAACGAGCAGTACTTC | CASSPAGQGFNEQYF | TRBD1 | many | TRBJ2-7 | TRBV9
TGTGCCAGCAGCGTAGCTGGAGGAGGCTCCTACGAGCAGTACTTC | CASSVAGGGSYEQYF | . | . | TRBJ2-7 | TRBV9
TGTGCCAGCAGCAGTGTGGGCAATCAGCCCCAGCATTTT | CASSSVGNQPQHF | . | . | TRBJ1-5 | TRBV6-5
TGTGCCAGCAGCTTAGAGACAGGGCCAGATACGCAGTATTTT | CASSLETGPDTQYF | TRBD1 | once | TRBJ2-3 | TRBV7-6
TGTGCCAGCAGCTTTGACAGGGGTTGGCGGGAGCAGTACTTC | CASSFDRGWREQYF | TRBD1 | . | TRBJ2-7 | TRBV27
TGTGCCAGCAGTGTTACATGGACAGGGATCGGGGAAAAACTGTTTTTT | CASSVTWTGIGEKLFF | TRBD1 | . | TRBJ1-4 | TRBV6-1
TGTGCCAGCAGCTTAGATCGGGGACTAGCGGGGACGGGAGAGCAGTACTTC | CASSLDRGLAGTGEQYF | TRBD2 | . | TRBJ2-7 | TRBV11-3
TGTGCCAGCAGCTTCCCAGGGGGGCAGCCCCAGCATTTT | CASSFPGGQPQHF | TRBD1 | . | TRBJ1-5 | TRBV7-2
TGTGCCAGCAGTCCCACGGTGGCGGGGGCCCAGGCGGGGGTGGAGCAGTACTTC | CASSPTVAGAQAGVEQYF | . | . | TRBJ2-7 | TRBV4-2
TGTGCCAGCAGTTACAACATGAACACTGAAGCTTTCTTT | CASSYNMNTEAFF | . | once | TRBJ1-1 | TRBV6-2/TRBV6-3
TGTGCCAGCAGCCCTTCTCGGAGAACTGAAGCTTTCTTT | CASSPSRRTEAFF | . | few | TRBJ1-1 | TRBV7-2
TGTGCCAGCAGCTTGGCCAGGGCCAATTTAAGGAGCATTCAGTACTTC | CASSLARANLRSIQYF | . | . | TRBJ2-4 | TRBV5-6
TGTGCCAGCTCACCAGGAGTAGAGACCCAGTACTTC | CASSPGVETQYF | . | . | TRBJ2-5 | TRBV18
TGCGCCAGCAGCTTGGGCAGGGTGGACACCGGGGAGCTGTTTTTT | CASSLGRVDTGELFF | . | once | TRBJ2-2 | TRBV5-1
TGTGCCAGCAGCCGGACACTACTTACCGATTCACCCCTCCACTTT | CASSRTLLTDSPLHF | . | . | TRBJ1-6 | TRBV5-4